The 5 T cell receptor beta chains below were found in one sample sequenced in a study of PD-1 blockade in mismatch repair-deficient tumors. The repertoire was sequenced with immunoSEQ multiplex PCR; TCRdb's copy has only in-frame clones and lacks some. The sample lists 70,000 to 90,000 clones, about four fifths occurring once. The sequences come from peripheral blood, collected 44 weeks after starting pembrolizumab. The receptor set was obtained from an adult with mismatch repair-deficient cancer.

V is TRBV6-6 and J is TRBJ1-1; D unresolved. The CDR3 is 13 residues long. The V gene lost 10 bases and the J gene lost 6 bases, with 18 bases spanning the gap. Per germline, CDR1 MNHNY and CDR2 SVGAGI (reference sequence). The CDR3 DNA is TGTGCCACACGGGTTGGTGCTTTTTCTGAAGCTTTCTTT. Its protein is CATRVGAFSEAFF.

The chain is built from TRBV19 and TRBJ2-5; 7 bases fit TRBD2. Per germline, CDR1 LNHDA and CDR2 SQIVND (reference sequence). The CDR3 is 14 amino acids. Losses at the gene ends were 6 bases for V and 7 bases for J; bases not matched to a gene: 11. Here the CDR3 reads CASSPLAPWGTQYF. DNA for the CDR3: TGTGCCAGTAGCCCACTAGCGCCCTGGGGGACCCAGTACTTC.

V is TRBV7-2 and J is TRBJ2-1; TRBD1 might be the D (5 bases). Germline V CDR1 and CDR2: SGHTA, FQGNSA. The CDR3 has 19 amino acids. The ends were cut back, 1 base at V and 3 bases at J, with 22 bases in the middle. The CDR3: CASSLDGGRSLGVYNEQFF. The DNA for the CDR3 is TGTGCCAGCAGCTTAGACGGCGGACGAAGCCTAGGGGTCTACAATGAGCAGTTCTTC.

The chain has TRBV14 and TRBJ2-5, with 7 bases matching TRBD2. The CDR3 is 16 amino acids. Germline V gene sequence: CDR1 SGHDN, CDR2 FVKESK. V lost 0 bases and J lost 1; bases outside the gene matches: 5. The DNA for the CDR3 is TGTGCCAGCAGCCAAGATCGGGGGGTCTCCCAAGAGACCCAGTACTTC. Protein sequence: CASSQDRGVSQETQYF.

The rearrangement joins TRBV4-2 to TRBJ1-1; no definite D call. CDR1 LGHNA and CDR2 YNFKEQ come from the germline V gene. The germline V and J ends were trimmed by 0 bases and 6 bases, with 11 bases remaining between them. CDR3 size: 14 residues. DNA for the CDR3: TGTGCCAGCAGCCAAGATAGTAAAGGGCCTGAAGCTTTCTTT. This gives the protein CASSQDSKGPEAFF.